The TCR beta chain described here comes from a study of blood T cell repertoires in COVID-19. At the level of the study: The origin of the acute and convalescent COVID-19 samples was the United States, Italy and Spain.

In the authors' workflow: Amplification of reference gene primers was used by the study to estimate nucleated cell counts. The table came from immunoSEQ multiplex PCR; TCRdb's copy has only in-frame clones and leaves some out. That table is the source of V, J and clone size, and D and trimming were worked out from the DNA. The sample carries approximately 140,000 clones, around 87% recorded once. The CDR3 length is 16 residues. V was trimmed by 0 bases and J by 4 bases, leaving 16 bases between them. In germline, CDR1 is MGHRA, CDR2 YSYEKL. The Seattle patients, enrolled during active infection, were followed longitudinally.

The V gene is TRBV4-1, the J gene TRBJ2-7; D is possibly TRBD1 (5 bases). Material: peripheral blood. This TCR came from a man aged 18-30 years with COVID-19, enrolled during active disease. CDR3 nucleotide sequence: TGCGCCAGCAGCCAAGAATCGGCAGGGTTGGTGTACGAGCAGTACTTC. Protein sequence: CASSQESAGLVYEQYF.